The table lists the clone carrying this TCR beta chain with many counts. Its matching antigen is unknown. This sample was taken from a study of early T cells in non-severe SARS-CoV-2 infection. Germline CDR1 reads MNHEY; CDR2 reads SVGAGI. The J segment lost 0 bases and the V segment lost 5 bases, leaving 5 bases of the junction unmatched. The length of the CDR3 is 15 residues. TCRdb independently ran MiXCR on the 5' RACE reads; one entry per CDR3 protein. The repertoire holds 50,000 to 60,000 distinct CDR3 sequences, less than 9.5% seen once, with roughly 4% in the top ten. Findings and limits, study-wide: Missing private and CD4 specificities, VDJdb matching favored anti-spike CD8 responses.

The sequence was obtained from an adult who was a healthcare worker with PCR-confirmed SARS-CoV-2 infection or an uninfected control (not recorded which). The V and J genes are TRBV6-5 and TRBJ2-3; 7 bases agree with TRBD2. The starting material was whole blood, obtained at baseline. The CDR3 is CASSALAPSTDTQYF. The CDR3 DNA sequence: TGTGCCAGCAGTGCACTAGCGCCCAGCACAGATACGCAGTATTTT.